This TCR beta chain is drawn from a study of T cell changes during pregnancy in multiple sclerosis. Profiled with immunoSEQ multiplex PCR; TCRdb holds only in-frame clones, not every one. Altogether 65,000 to 70,000 clones are present, almost 95% being singletons, with the ten largest covering roughly 1.9%. In germline, CDR1 is MDHEN, CDR2 SYDVKM. V was trimmed by 6 bases and J by 3 bases, leaving 17 bases between them. This CDR3 region has 15 residues. Sequenced here: peripheral blood, sampled in the third trimester of pregnancy. V gene TRBV28 combines with J gene TRBJ1-1, with TRBD1 as a possible D gene (5 bases). The sequence was obtained from a female donor in good health, enrolled as a control in a pregnancy study. Here the CDR3 reads CASRPSAGKYTEAFF. As DNA, the CDR3 is TGTGCCAGCAGGCCCTCGGCAGGGAAGTACACTGAAGCTTTCTTT.